These 18 T cell receptor beta chains were all obtained from the same sample, sequenced in a study of blood T cell repertoires in COVID-19 (TCRdb year 2020). The protocol used for the library was the immunoSEQ multiplex PCR assay. What TCRdb holds here is the immuneACCESS table cut down to in-frame rearrangements. Part of the clones is not present; checked against another copy, under half of the missing clones reflect an unresolved V gene, and the others are unexplained. The table for this sample lists around 250,000 clones; roughly 90% of them were counted only once. Less than 8% of the sample is held by the ten biggest clonotypes. The sequencing input was peripheral blood. The origin of the receptors is a man aged 55 to 69 with acute or convalescent COVID-19.

CDR3 sequence: CASRDSSYNEQFF. CDR3 nucleotide sequence: TGTGCCAGCAGGGACAGTTCTTACAATGAGCAGTTCTTC. This chain joins TRBV2 and TRBJ2-1; tentatively, D is TRBD1 (6 bases). The V and J ends lost 6 bases and 4 bases respectively, with 10 bases between them. CDR1 and CDR2 from the germline V gene are SNHLY and FYNNEI. The CDR3 loop spans 13 amino acids.

This chain uses TRBV30 with TRBJ2-7; 12 positions match TRBD1. CDR1 and CDR2 (germline): GTSNPN, SVGIG (reference sequence). This CDR3 is built from 13 residues. CDR3 nucleotide sequence: TGTGCCTGGAGTGTACAGGGACAGGGGGCGCAAGGGGTC. Translation gives CAWSVQGQGAQGV.

This rearrangement joins TRBV4-2 to TRBJ2-7, with no clear D. This CDR3 has 13 amino acids. The germline gives CDR1 LGHNA, CDR2 YNFKEQ. Deletions cut 0 bases from V and 6 bases from J, with 9 bases between. The CDR3 nucleotides are TGTGCCAGCAGCCAAGAGGTGTCGGGCGAGCAGTACTTC. Protein sequence: CASSQEVSGEQYF.

This rearrangement joins TRBV6-5 to TRBJ2-7; 8 bases map to TRBD1. Trimming at V came to 9 bases and at J to 4 bases, leaving 8 bases not matched to a gene. Germline V lookup: CDR1 MNHEY, CDR2 SVGAGI. This CDR3 is built from 13 residues. DNA for the CDR3: TGTGCCAGGGCGCAGGGGGCTGGGTACGAGCAGTACTTC. Encoded protein: CARAQGAGYEQYF.

This chain connects TRBV6-6 to TRBJ2-2; tentatively, D is TRBD1 (6 bases). Trimming shortened V by 6 bases and J by 0 bases, and 11 bases separated the two germline ends. The CDR3 has 15 amino acids. The germline CDR1 and CDR2 sequences are MNHNY and SVGAGI (reference sequence). The DNA for the CDR3 is TGTGCCAGCAGCGGACGGACAGCGAACACCGGGGAGCTGTTTTTT. Translating it yields CASSGRTANTGELFF.

Only a few counts were recorded for this clone. This sample also contains other DNA sequences that code for the same CDR3. The V and J genes are TRBV13 and TRBJ1-2; tentative D call: TRBD1 (6 bases). The germline V gene encodes CDR1 PRHDT and CDR2 FYEKMQ (reference sequence). Between the trimmed V and J ends, which lost 0 bases and 5 bases, there was a span of 7 bases. This CDR3 is 13 amino acids long. Written as DNA, the CDR3 is TGTGCCAGCAGCTTAGGGCAGGGGTATGGCTACACCTTC. It codes for CASSLGQGYGYTF.

The chain joins TRBV6-4 to TRBJ1-2; D gene ambiguous. Trimming took off 3 bases at V and 8 bases at J, with 10 bases between the two ends. Germline values: CDR1 MRHNA, CDR2 SNTAGT. The CDR3 has 12 amino acids. DNA for the CDR3: TGTGCCAGCAGTGAGTCGGGTGCGGGCTACACCTTC. The encoded protein is CASSESGAGYTF.

Here the CDR3 reads CASSLQQLTSGNTIYF. In nucleotides, the CDR3 is TGTGCCAGCAGCTTACAACAGCTAACCTCTGGAAACACCATATATTTT. The genes are TRBV7-9 and TRBJ1-3; D ambiguous. CDR3 size: 16 residues. CDR1 is SEHNR, CDR2 FQNEAQ, per germline (reference sequence). V dropped 2 bases and J dropped 0 bases, with 11 bases sitting between them.

The genes are TRBV10-3 and TRBJ1-1; maybe TRBD1 (5 bases). Germline V gene data show CDR1 as ENHRY and CDR2 as SYGVKD. The CDR3 extends over 15 amino acids. Trimming took 1 base from V and 1 from J, leaving 10 bases between them. The CDR3 loop is CAISEFGGENTEAFF. In nucleotides, the CDR3 is TGTGCCATCAGTGAGTTTGGGGGGGAGAACACTGAAGCTTTCTTT.

This chain connects TRBV6-4 to TRBJ2-2; 8 bases are shared with TRBD1. The CDR3 covers 16 residues. J was trimmed by 5 bases and V by 4 bases; bases with no gene match: 9. CDR1 MRHNA and CDR2 SNTAGT come from the germline V gene. CDR3 DNA sequence: TGTGCCAGCAGTGTAGGACCAGGGGGCGAGACCGGGGAGCTGTTTTTT. Amino acids: CASSVGPGGETGELFF.

V usage is TRBV11-2 and J usage is TRBJ2-7, with 7 bases fitting TRBD2. The V and J ends lost 1 base and 2 bases, in that order; junction bases with no gene match: 5. Germline CDR1 reads SGHAT; CDR2 reads FQNNGV. This CDR3 is 15 amino acids long. CDR3 DNA sequence: TGTGCCAGCAGCTTAGTGACGGGAGGCCCCTACGAGCAGTACTTC. Its protein is CASSLVTGGPYEQYF. Variable domain in full (rest from reference TRBV11-2 and TRBJ2-7): EAGVAQSPRYKIIEKRQSVAFWCNPISGHATLYWYQQILGQGPKLLIQFQNNGVVDDSQLPKDRFSAERLKGVDSTLKIQPAKLEDSAVYLCASSLVTGGPYEQYFGPGTRLTVT.

In its sample, this clone was seen a few times. The chain employs TRBV5-8 and TRBJ2-7; TRBD2 aligns across 10 bases. CDR1 and CDR2 from the germline V gene are SGHTS and YDEGEE. This CDR3 is 15 amino acids long. Trimming cost V 0 bases and J 6 bases; bases outside gene matches: 6. In DNA form, the CDR3 reads TGTGCCAGCAGCTTGGAAGCTAGCGGGAGCGTCGAGCAGTACTTC. This encodes CASSLEASGSVEQYF.

The rearrangement uses TRBV4-1 and TRBJ2-1, with 8 nucleotides matching TRBD2. Germline-derived CDR1 and CDR2 are MGHRA and YSYEKL. The ends lost 4 bases at V and 8 bases at J; junction bases unmatched: 16. The CDR3 is 17 residues long. CDR3 loop: CASSLGPGLDGRDEQFF. The CDR3 DNA is TGCGCCAGCAGCCTAGGTCCGGGACTAGACGGGAGGGATGAGCAGTTCTTC.

This clone was detected once. The J gene is TRBJ2-7, the V gene TRBV27; TRBD1 is a possible D gene (5 bases). Trimming removed 5 bases at V and 9 bases at J, with 26 bases between. The CDR3 spans 16 residues. Germline V gene data show CDR1 as MNHEY and CDR2 as SMNVEV (reference sequence). The CDR3 DNA reads TGTGCCAGCAGTCCCACGTGGGGCAGGGTAGAGTTGTTGCAGTACTTC. Translated, it gives CASSPTWGRVELLQYF.

V is TRBV27 and J is TRBJ2-1; TRBD2 agrees at 7 bases. Germline CDR1 MNHEY, CDR2 SMNVEV (reference sequence). The CDR3 runs 15 residues. With 5 bases clipped from V and 7 bases from J, the junction kept 11 bases outside the gene matches. The CDR3 region is CASSGRTRSGNEQFF. The CDR3 nucleotides are TGTGCCAGCAGTGGAAGGACTAGATCCGGGAATGAGCAGTTCTTC.

Only one count was recorded for this clone. V is TRBV7-9 and J is TRBJ1-4; 8 nucleotides line up with TRBD1. Germline V gene data show CDR1 as SEHNR and CDR2 as FQNEAQ (reference sequence). Germline trimming cut 1 base from V and 5 bases from J; bases unmatched to any gene: 3. This CDR3 has 15 residues. The CDR3 sequence: CASSLGTGQNEKLFF. The CDR3 nucleotides read TGTGCCAGCAGCTTAGGGACAGGGCAAAATGAAAAACTGTTTTTT.

The gene calls are TRBV12-3 or TRBV12-4 and TRBJ2-5; D not resolved. This CDR3 contains 13 residues. Trimming left V 6 bases short and J 8 bases short, with 16 bases between. CDR3 bases: TGTGCCAGCAGGCTGATTGGCGGTCCTACCCAGTACTTC. Translating it yields CASRLIGGPTQYF.

CDR3 coding DNA: TGTGCCAGTAGTGAGGGGACAGGGAGAGATACGCAGTATTTT. Its protein product is CASSEGTGRDTQYF. This sequence joins TRBV19 and TRBJ2-3; TRBD1 aligns across 9 bases. Per the germline V gene, CDR1 is LNHDA and CDR2 is SQIVND (reference sequence). CDR3 length: 14 amino acids. After removal of 5 bases from V and 5 bases from J, the junction contained 5 bases not matched to a gene.